The rows below give T cell receptor beta chains drawn from one sample of a study of Ad26.COV2.S vaccination and SARS-CoV-2 variants. Generated by immunoSEQ multiplex PCR, the TCRdb table keeps only in-frame clones and is missing some. The sample contains hundreds of thousands of clones, approximately 90% of which appear only once. Sequenced material: peripheral blood, taken in a trial of Ad26.COV2.S vaccine versus placebo. These receptors originate from a person between 18 and 60 years old who received the Ad26.COV2.S COVID-19 vaccine or a placebo. CDR3s include the opening cysteine and the closing phenylalanine or tryptophan. The D gene is left open where the match is weak. Rows give clone size only sometimes, using once, few, many, or a class for an expanded clone.

>-|-|TRBV7-2|TRBJ1-4
CASSQRRGTGRGLDEKLFF
TGTGCCAGCAGCCAACGACGGGGTACAGGGAGGGGACTAGATGAAAAACTGTTTTTT
>-|-|TRBV3-1/TRBV3-2|TRBJ2-7
CASSFGPRRGSYEQYF
TGTGCCAGCAGTTTTGGCCCTCGGCGGGGCTCCTACGAGCAGTACTTC
>-|-|TRBV29-1|TRBJ1-5
CSASLDSSNQPQHF
TGCAGCGCTTCTTTAGATTCCAGCAATCAGCCCCAGCATTTT
>-|-|TRBV5-4|TRBJ1-4
CASSLLPWKDGDEKLFF
TGTGCCAGCAGCTTGCTTCCTTGGAAGGATGGAGATGAAAAACTGTTTTTT
>-|few|TRBV3-1/TRBV3-2|TRBJ1-3
CASSSMGAGNTIYF
TGTGCCAGCAGCTCAATGGGAGCTGGAAACACCATATATTTT
>-|-|TRBV5-1|TRBJ2-3
CASSLGRVSTDTQYF
TGCGCCAGCAGCTTGGGCAGGGTGTCCACAGATACGCAGTATTTT
>-|-|TRBV14|TRBJ2-2
CASSPLVGGPNGELFF
TGTGCCAGCAGCCCTTTGGTGGGGGGGCCAAACGGGGAGCTGTTTTTT
>-|-|TRBV15|TRBJ2-5
CATGGGVDRGSFEETQYF
TGTGCCACCGGGGGCGGGGTGGACAGAGGTAGCTTCGAAGAGACCCAGTACTTC
>-|once|TRBV7-6|TRBJ2-3
CASSPRDGPSTDTQYF
TGTGCCAGCAGCCCAAGGGACGGACCTAGCACAGATACGCAGTATTTT
>TRBD1|-|TRBV28|TRBJ2-7
CASTRAGTGDYEQYF
TGTGCCAGCACCCGAGCCGGGACAGGGGACTACGAGCAGTACTTC
>TRBD1|-|TRBV30|TRBJ1-2
CAWSRTGDLGYTF
TGTGCCTGGAGTAGGACAGGGGACCTCGGCTACACCTTC
>-|-|TRBV7-2|TRBJ1-5
CASSLRAGENQPQHF
TGTGCCAGCAGCTTACGGGCAGGGGAAAATCAGCCCCAGCATTTT
>-|-|TRBV19|TRBJ2-1
CASSMRSTGSYNEQFF
TGTGCCAGTAGTATGAGATCGACAGGTAGCTACAATGAGCAGTTCTTC
>-|-|TRBV25-1|TRBJ2-5
CASSEAGKETQYF
TGTGCCAGCAGTGAAGCGGGGAAAGAGACCCAGTACTTC